This T cell receptor beta chain appears in the sequencing data of a study of CD8+ T cells in alopecia areata. Study conclusions and caveats: Many expanded lesional clones remained in scalp and blood on tofacitinib. Tofacitinib delivered significant drops in scalp clonality and in expanded CD8+ clones among the top 100. Possibly because of HLA-related factors, TCR sharing was less clear across patients than in mice.

Reverse transcription of extracted RNA yielded cDNA, which provided the sequencing template. Some clones are missing from TCRdb's copy, which holds only in-frame ones; the method was immunoSEQ multiplex PCR. The sample shows nearly 110,000 clones, roughly 84% of them seen only once. CDR1 and CDR2 (germline): SQVTM, ANQGSEA. J gave up 6 bases and V 5 bases, and 8 bases lay outside the gene matches. The CDR3 spans 14 residues. This clone was detected a few times. Its cognate antigen is unknown. The treatment denotes: oral pan-JAK inhibitor, 5-10 mg twice daily. It was from alopecia areata patients that lesional scalp punch biopsies and peripheral blood were collected.

The material was CD8+ T cells sorted from blood, obtained at week 24, from a patient treated with tofacitinib. The source is a human donor with alopecia areata. The chain carries TRBV29-1 and TRBJ2-3; 10 nucleotides match TRBD1. The CDR3 coding sequence is TGCAGCGTTCTAGGGGACAGGGGTTGGGATACGCAGTATTTT. It specifies CSVLGDRGWDTQYF.